This TCR beta chain is drawn from a study of blood T cell repertoires in COVID-19. As for the study in general: There were acute and convalescent COVID-19 samples, and they came from the United States, Italy and Spain. The cDNA or gDNA used as material had been derived from T cells, B-cell-depleted T cells, or PBMCs.

The CDR3 extends over 13 amino acids. V was pared by 6 bases and J by 6 bases, with 14 bases between. Germline V gene lookup returns CDR1 MNHEY and CDR2 SVGAGI. Study processing details: Reference gene primer amplification in the assay estimated nucleated cell counts. Clones were sequenced by immunoSEQ multiplex PCR, and TCRdb holds only the in-frame ones, with some missing. That table supplies the V and J calls and clone size; D and trimming were determined from the DNA. This sample carries more than 95,000 clones, around 87% of them seen once, and the ten largest clones take roughly 8.2%. V gene TRBV6-5 combines with J gene TRBJ1-2; weak D call: TRBD1 (6 bases). The specimen was peripheral blood. The sequence was obtained from a human donor in a cohort sampled during active COVID-19. The CDR3 nucleotides read TGTGCCAGCAGAAACAGGGAACGGAATGGCTACACCTTC. This codes for CASRNRERNGYTF.